The 18 T cell receptor beta chains below come from one sample, sequenced in a study of T cells in Graves' hyperthyroidism and ophthalmopathy (dated by TCRdb to between 2019 and 2020). The library was produced with multiplex PCR. This sample was sequenced with an Illumina HiSeq 2000. The TCR beta CDR3 regions were amplified from the RNA transcripts. A first-round RT-PCR of the TCR CDR3 used the HTBI primer set with the Qiagen OneStep RT-PCR kit. TCRdb reprocessing: public reads trimmed at Q25 with fastp, clones called with MiXCR, in-frame beta chains kept. Merged by CDR3 protein, the rows form single entries marked with the most common genes and DNA. This sample has 300,000 to 450,000 distinct CDR3 sequences in its table, and around a quarter of those were observed once. The ten largest clones add up to about 70% of the sample. Material for sequencing was blood. These receptors came from a man aged 45-65 years with Graves' hyperthyroidism.

As to this clonotype: This sequence may be a read error, since a much larger clone differs from it by one base. The CDR3 end shows no conserved phenylalanine or tryptophan, and so a read error is likely. The rearrangement joins TRBV5-1 to TRBJ2-1, with 10 bases identical to TRBD2. Per the germline V gene, CDR1 is SGHRS and CDR2 is YFSETQ. V gave up 0 bases and J gave up 7 bases; unmatched junction bases: 4. This CDR3 contains 15 residues. The CDR3 loop reads CASSLVASGSNEQFI. CDR3 nucleotides: TGCGCCAGCAGCTTGGTGGCTAGCGGGAGTAATGAGCAGTTCATC.

This clonotype was picked up a small number of times. The genes are TRBV11-3 and TRBJ2-1, with a possible D match to TRBD2 (5 bases). CDR1 is SGHNT, CDR2 YENEEA, per germline. The CDR3 sequence is 17 residues long. Trimming removed 10 bases from V and 1 base from J, with 23 bases in between. For the CDR3, the DNA is TGTGCCACCAGTGATTCATCTGGGAGCGCTTCCTACAATGAGCAGTTCTTC. This codes for CATSDSSGSASYNEQFF.

The chain joins TRBV10-3 to TRBJ2-7; TRBD2 aligns across 9 bases. The V gene's germline CDR1 is ENHRY and CDR2 SYGVKD. V gave up 0 bases and J gave up 2 bases; unmatched junction bases: 5. This CDR3 is 16 amino acids long. The CDR3 nucleotides read TGTGCCATCAGTGAGTCCAAGGGACTAGCCACCTACGAGCAGTACTTC. This encodes CAISESKGLATYEQYF.

This clonotype has just a few counts. The rearrangement joins TRBV4-1 to TRBJ2-7; D is uncertain. The CDR3 is made up of 15 amino acids. Germline V gene sequence: CDR1 MGHRA, CDR2 YSYEKL. Deletions cut 0 bases from V and 4 bases from J, with 13 bases between. CDR3 sequence: CASSQENSRMYEQYF. DNA of the CDR3: TGCGCCAGCAGCCAAGAGAACAGCCGGATGTACGAGCAGTACTTC.

This chain connects TRBV5-1 to TRBJ2-5; D is uncertain. The length of the CDR3 is 13 residues. V was cut by 4 bases and J by 5 bases, with 12 bases left in between. Germline values: CDR1 SGHRS, CDR2 YFSETQ. The CDR3 sequence: CASSMDGRETQYF. The CDR3 bases are TGCGCCAGCAGCATGGACGGACGGGAGACCCAGTACTTC.

This clonotype was picked up many times. The CDR3 here is CASSLGGSSYNEQFF. As DNA, the CDR3 is TGTGCCAGCAGCTTAGGCGGGAGCTCCTACAATGAGCAGTTCTTC. The chain couples TRBV11-2 to TRBJ2-1; 7 positions agree with TRBD2. Losses at the gene ends were 1 base for V and 0 bases for J; bases not matched to a gene: 0. Germline assignment: CDR1 SGHAT and CDR2 FQNNGV. The length of the CDR3 is 15 residues.

This clonotype was detected a few times. V is TRBV6-1 and J is TRBJ2-1, with D uncertain. Germline CDR1 reads MNHNS; CDR2 reads SASEGT. The CDR3 loop spans 15 amino acids. Trimming removed 6 bases from V and 8 bases from J, with 20 bases in between. In DNA form, the CDR3 reads TGTGCCAGCAGAGGGATCTCAGCGTCCGGAGATGAGCAGTTCTTC. Protein: CASRGISASGDEQFF.

The chain links TRBV5-1 to TRBJ1-1; D not certain. V lost 1 base, J lost 0 bases, and 7 bases lay in between. CDR3 length: 14 amino acids. From germline, CDR1 is SGHRS and CDR2 YFSETQ. The CDR3 nucleotides read TGCGCCAGCAGCTTGTTTAGAATGAACACTGAAGCTTTCTTT. Its protein product is CASSLFRMNTEAFF.

This clonotype was found many times. The chain combines TRBV28 with TRBJ2-5; TRBD1 matches 9 bases. Germline loops: CDR1 MDHEN, CDR2 SYDVKM. V lost 6 bases, J lost 5 bases, and 13 bases stayed unmatched. This CDR3 region has 16 residues. The CDR3 DNA sequence: TGTGCCAGCAGGCCCCAGTACAGGGGGCGCCGGGAGACCCAGTACTTC. As protein: CASRPQYRGRRETQYF.

This clonotype came up a few times. This rearrangement joins TRBV20-1 to TRBJ1-2; TRBD1 is a possible D gene (6 bases). The CDR3 runs to 13 residues. Per the germline V gene, CDR1 is DFQATT and CDR2 is SNEGSKA (reference sequence). Trimming took off 6 bases at V and 6 bases at J, with 17 bases between the two ends. The chain's CDR3 is CSASQQGIDGYTF. DNA of the CDR3: TGCAGTGCCAGTCAACAGGGAATCGATGGCTACACCTTC.

The chain recombines TRBV12-3 or TRBV12-4 with TRBJ1-1; D gene ambiguous. This CDR3 region has 14 residues. With 6 bases removed from V and 4 bases from J, the gap between germline ends came to 15 bases. The DNA of the CDR3 is TGTGCCAGCAGCCCTCCCTTGGGGTTCACTGAAGCTTTCTTT. Translated: CASSPPLGFTEAFF.

V gene TRBV7-3 combines with J gene TRBJ2-2, with TRBD2 as a possible D gene (5 bases). This CDR3 comprises 14 residues. With 6 bases removed from V and 1 base from J, the gap between germline ends came to 9 bases. Germline V CDR1 and CDR2: SGHTA, FQGTGA. The CDR3 DNA follows: TGTGCCAGCAGTTCGGCGGGGAACACCGGGGAGCTGTTTTTT. Its translation is CASSSAGNTGELFF.

The gene calls are TRBV29-1 and TRBJ1-2, with D unresolved. The germline V and J ends were trimmed by 1 base and 6 bases, with 3 bases remaining between them. Germline V gene sequence: CDR1 SQVTM, CDR2 ANQGSEA. The CDR3 loop spans 10 amino acids. The CDR3 DNA sequence: TGCAGCGTTGAAGGGGATGGCTACACCTTC. This sequence encodes CSVEGDGYTF. The full variable domain, completed using reference TRBV29-1 and TRBJ1-2, is SAVISQKPSRDICQRGTSLTIQCQVDSQVTMMFWYRQQPGQSLTLIATANQGSEATYESGFVIDKFPISRPNLTFSTLTVSNMSPEDSSIYLCSVEGDGYTFGSGTRLTVV.

This clonotype has ten or more counts. This chain uses TRBV6-1 with TRBJ2-7; 7 bases are shared with TRBD2. The CDR3 contains 16 residues. V shed 2 bases and J 5 bases; nucleotides not matched to a gene: 12. Germline CDR1 reads MNHNS; CDR2 reads SASEGT. CDR3 loop: CASSEFGGSPADEQYF. CDR3 DNA: TGTGCCAGCAGTGAATTCGGCGGGAGTCCTGCGGACGAGCAGTACTTC.

This clonotype was seen only a few times. The chain couples TRBV10-3 to TRBJ2-3, with 11 bases lining up with TRBD2. CDR3 length equals 15 residues. Looked up from germline, CDR1 is ENHRY and CDR2 is SYGVKD. V was pared by 2 bases and J by 4 bases, with 2 bases of the junction left unmatched. The CDR3 loop reads CAISEIAGGPDTQYF. In DNA, the CDR3 is TGTGCCATCAGTGAGATAGCGGGAGGGCCAGATACGCAGTATTTT.

This clonotype was observed at least ten times. This rearrangement joins TRBV5-1 to TRBJ2-5; TRBD1 matches 9 bases. The CDR3 is made up of 15 amino acids. After removal of 0 bases from V and 5 bases from J, the junction contained 5 bases not matched to a gene. CDR1 SGHRS and CDR2 YFSETQ come from the germline V gene. The chain's CDR3 is CASSLEGTGKETQYF. DNA of the CDR3: TGCGCCAGCAGCTTGGAAGGGACAGGGAAGGAGACCCAGTACTTC. The full variable domain, in which reference TRBV5-1 and TRBJ2-5 provide the parts outside the CDR3, is KAGVTQTPRYLIKTRGQQVTLSCSPISGHRSVSWYQQTPGQGLQFLFEYFSETQRNKGNFPGRFSGRQFSNSRSEMNVSTLELGDSALYLCASSLEGTGKETQYFGPGTRLLVL.

This clonotype has at least ten counts. V is TRBV24-1 and J is TRBJ2-1, with TRBD2 identical over 10 bases. J was trimmed by 7 bases and V by 4 bases; bases with no gene match: 9. From germline, CDR1 is KGHDR and CDR2 SFDVKD. This CDR3 spans 16 amino acids. This chain's CDR3 is CATSDPGLAARNEQFF. The CDR3 nucleotides read TGTGCCACCAGTGACCCAGGACTAGCGGCAAGGAATGAGCAGTTCTTC.

This clonotype was counted a few times. V and J are TRBV6-2 or TRBV6-3 and TRBJ2-1; D call uncertain. V was trimmed by 6 bases and J by 4 bases, leaving 22 bases between them. Germline V gives CDR1 MNHEY, CDR2 SVGEGT. This CDR3 region has 17 residues. CDR3 bases: TGTGCCAGCAGACGGACCCTAATACCAACTATATACAATGAGCAGTTCTTC. It encodes CASRRTLIPTIYNEQFF.